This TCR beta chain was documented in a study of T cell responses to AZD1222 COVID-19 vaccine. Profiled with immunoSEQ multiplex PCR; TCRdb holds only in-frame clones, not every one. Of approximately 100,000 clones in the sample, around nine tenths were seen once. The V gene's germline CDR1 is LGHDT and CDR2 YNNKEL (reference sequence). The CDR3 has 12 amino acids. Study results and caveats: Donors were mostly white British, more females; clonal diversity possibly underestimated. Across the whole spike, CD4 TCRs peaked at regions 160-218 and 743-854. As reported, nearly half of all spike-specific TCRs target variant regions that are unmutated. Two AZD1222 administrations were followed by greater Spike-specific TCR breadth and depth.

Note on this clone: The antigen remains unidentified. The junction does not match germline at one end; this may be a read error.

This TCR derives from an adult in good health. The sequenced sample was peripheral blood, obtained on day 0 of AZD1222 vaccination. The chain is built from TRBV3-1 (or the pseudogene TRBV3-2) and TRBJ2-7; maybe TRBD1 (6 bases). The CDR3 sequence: CASSPDSYKQYF. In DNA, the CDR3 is TGTGCCAGCAGCCCGGACAGCTACAAGCAGTACTTC.